The 6 T cell receptor beta chains reported below all come from one sample, sequenced in a study of cytomegalovirus exposure and HLA in healthy donors. The PCR employed 60 Vbeta primers together with 13 Jbeta primers. Profiled with immunoSEQ multiplex PCR; TCRdb holds only in-frame clones, not every one. The data hold about 60,000 clones, with 60% to 80% observed a single time. The sequenced sample was PBMCs. All receptors derive from a woman aged 40 to 50 in good health and CMV-seropositive.

The count of this clone is one. J is TRBJ1-1 and V is TRBV2; 9 nucleotides agree with TRBD1. The germline V gene has CDR1 SNHLY and CDR2 FYNNEI. V lost 8 bases to trimming and J lost 1 base; unmatched junction nucleotides: 2. The CDR3 is 13 amino acids. The CDR3 reads CASGGQGNTEAFF. For the CDR3, the DNA is TGTGCCAGCGGGGGACAGGGGAACACTGAAGCTTTCTTT.

The CDR3 reads CASSPGQGAGNTIYF. CDR3 coding DNA: TGCGCCAGCAGCCCAGGACAGGGCGCGGGAAACACCATATATTTT. The chain employs TRBV5-1 and TRBJ1-3, with 8 bases identical to TRBD1. V dropped 4 bases and J dropped 4; count of bases not matched to a gene: 7. Germline CDR1 SGHRS, CDR2 YFSETQ. This CDR3 is built from 15 residues.

This clone was seen more than once but under ten times. This chain uses TRBV4-1 with TRBJ2-7, with 10 bases aligning to TRBD1. The CDR3 extends over 14 amino acids. The junction had 2 bases not matched to a gene; V was cut back by 4 bases and J by 2 bases. In germline, CDR1 is MGHRA, CDR2 YSYEKL. The CDR3 reads CASSPGTGAYEQYF. Here the CDR3 DNA reads TGCGCCAGCAGCCCCGGGACAGGGGCCTACGAGCAGTACTTC.

The V call is TRBV18, the J call TRBJ1-5; TRBD1 is a possible D gene (5 bases). The CDR3 runs to 14 residues. V shed 3 bases and J shed 5 bases, with 11 bases lying between them. CDR1 KGHSH and CDR2 LQKENI come from the germline V gene. This chain's CDR3 is CASSPNSGHQPQHF. The CDR3 DNA is TGTGCCAGCTCACCTAATTCAGGGCATCAGCCCCAGCATTTT.

This clone turned up a few times. J is TRBJ1-1 and V is TRBV7-2; 10 bases map to TRBD1. The CDR3 has 17 residues. The germline gives CDR1 SGHTA, CDR2 FQGNSA. Trimming at V came to 4 bases and at J to 5 bases, leaving 13 bases not matched to a gene. The CDR3 loop is CASSSLPPGQGRTEAFF. CDR3 coding DNA: TGTGCCAGCAGCTCATTACCTCCGGGACAGGGGAGGACTGAAGCTTTCTTT. The entire variable domain, with the rest obtained from reference TRBV7-2 and TRBJ1-1, is as follows: GAGVSQSPSNKVTEKGKDVELRCDPISGHTALYWYRQSLGQGLEFLIYFQGNSAPDKSGLPSDRFSAERTGGSVSTLTIQRTQQEDSAVYLCASSSLPPGQGRTEAFFGQGTRLTVV.

This clone was recorded once. The rearrangement joins TRBV7-2 to TRBJ2-2; TRBD2 matches at 10 bases. The germline gives CDR1 SGHTA, CDR2 FQGNSA. The CDR3 consists of 15 residues. Trimming cost V 1 base and J 5 bases; bases outside gene matches: 1. CDR3 region: CASSLVAGGTGELFF. Here the CDR3 DNA reads TGTGCCAGCAGCTTAGTAGCGGGGGGTACCGGGGAGCTGTTTTTT.